This T cell receptor (beta chain) was found in a study of type 1 regulatory T cells. Points from the study as a whole: Type 1 regulatory T cells had a more restricted TCR repertoire than non-type 1 regulatory T cells.

Each CDR3 protein is one row after TCRdb ran MiXCR on the reads. The sample yields about 62,000 distinct CDR3 sequences, approximately 60% seen once. Comments on this clonotype: Its antigen is not identified.

The sample consisted of cultured non-Tr1 T cells, either the whole culture or a sorted T cell fraction (not recorded which). This clonotype was obtained from a human donor in good health.

In nucleotides, the CDR3 is TGTGCCAGCAGGAACCCGGGGAGGGAATACGAGCAGTACTTC. Amino acids: CASRNPGREYEQYF. The rearrangement joins TRBV6-2 or TRBV6-3 to TRBJ2-7, with 7 bases lining up with TRBD2. Looked up from germline, CDR1 is MNHEY and CDR2 is SVGEGT. V dropped 6 bases and J dropped 4; count of bases not matched to a gene: 9. This CDR3 region has 14 residues.